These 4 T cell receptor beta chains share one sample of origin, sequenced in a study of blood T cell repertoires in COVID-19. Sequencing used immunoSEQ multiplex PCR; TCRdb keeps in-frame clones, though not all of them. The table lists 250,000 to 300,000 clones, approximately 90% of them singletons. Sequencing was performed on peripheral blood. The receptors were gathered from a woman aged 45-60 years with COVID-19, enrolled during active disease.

CDR3: CASSEGGPKLKYF. CDR3 nucleotides: TGCGCCAGCAGTGAAGGGGGACCCAAATTAAAGTATTTT. This chain links TRBV10-1 with TRBJ2-3, with D perhaps matching TRBD1 (6 bases). This CDR3 contains 13 residues. V lost 3 bases and J 13 bases, leaving 17 bases between the germline ends. Germline V CDR1 and CDR2: WNHNN, SYGVQD (reference sequence).

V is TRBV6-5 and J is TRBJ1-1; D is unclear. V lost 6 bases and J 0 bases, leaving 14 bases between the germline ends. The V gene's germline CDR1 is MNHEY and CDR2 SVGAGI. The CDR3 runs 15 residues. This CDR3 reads CASSPPRVMNTEAFF. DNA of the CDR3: TGTGCCAGCAGCCCCCCGCGCGTCATGAACACTGAAGCTTTCTTT.

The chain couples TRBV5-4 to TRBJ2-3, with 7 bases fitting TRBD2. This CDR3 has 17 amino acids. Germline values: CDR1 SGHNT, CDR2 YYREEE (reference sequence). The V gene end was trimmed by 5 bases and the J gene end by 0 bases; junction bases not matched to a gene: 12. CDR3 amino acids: CASSRGGLPPSTDTQYF. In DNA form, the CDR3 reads TGTGCCAGCAGTCGCGGGGGACTCCCCCCAAGCACAGATACGCAGTATTTT.

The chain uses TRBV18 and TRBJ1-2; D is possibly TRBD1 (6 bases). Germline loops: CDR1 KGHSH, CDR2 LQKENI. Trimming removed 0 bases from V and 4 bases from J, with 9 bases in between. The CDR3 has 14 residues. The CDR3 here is CASSPPGHPYGYTF. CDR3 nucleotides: TGTGCCAGCTCACCACCGGGACACCCCTATGGCTACACCTTC.